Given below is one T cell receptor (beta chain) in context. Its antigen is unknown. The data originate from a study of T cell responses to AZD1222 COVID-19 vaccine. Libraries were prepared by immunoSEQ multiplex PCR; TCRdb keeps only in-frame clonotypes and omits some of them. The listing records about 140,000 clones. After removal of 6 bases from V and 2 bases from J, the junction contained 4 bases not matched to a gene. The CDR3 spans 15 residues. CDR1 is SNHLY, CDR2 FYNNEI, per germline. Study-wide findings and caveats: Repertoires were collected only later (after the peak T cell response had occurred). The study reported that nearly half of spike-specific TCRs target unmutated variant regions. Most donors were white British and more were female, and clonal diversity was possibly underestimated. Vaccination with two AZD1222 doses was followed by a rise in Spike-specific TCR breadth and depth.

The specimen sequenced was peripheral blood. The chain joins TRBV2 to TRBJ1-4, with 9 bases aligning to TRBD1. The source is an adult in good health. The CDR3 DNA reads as TGTGCCAGCAGGGGCGGGACAGGGACTAATGAAAAACTGTTTTTT. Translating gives CASRGGTGTNEKLFF.